This T cell receptor (beta chain) was recorded in a study of early T cells in non-severe SARS-CoV-2 infection. Study-level background: Bulk RNA from unsorted whole blood was sequenced; chains were unpaired.

The sample holds a few counts of this clonotype. What it binds is not known. Overall study results and limits: A preference for anti-spike CD8 responses marked VDJdb matching, which missed private and CD4 specificities.

Germline CDR1 is MDHEN and CDR2 is SYDVKM. V was cut by 7 bases and J by 2 bases, with 14 bases left in between. The CDR3 length is 14 residues. Individual cDNA molecules carried attached unique molecular identifiers. TCRdb ran MiXCR on the 5' RACE reads and lists one entry per CDR3 protein. Of 70,000 to 90,000 distinct CDR3 sequences in the sample, around 12% were seen once. This TCR was sampled from an adult who was a healthcare worker with PCR-confirmed SARS-CoV-2 infection or an uninfected control (not recorded which). Sequencing was carried out using whole blood. The V call is TRBV28, the J call TRBJ2-5, with unresolved D. CDR3 loop: CASTTAGPQETQYF. CDR3 bases: TGTGCCAGCACAACCGCCGGGCCTCAAGAGACCCAGTACTTC.